Shown below are 26 T cell receptor beta chains from a single sample sequenced in a study of blood T cell repertoires in COVID-19. Sequencing used immunoSEQ multiplex PCR; TCRdb keeps in-frame clones, though not all of them. The repertoire holds around 250,000 clones, with around 87% as singletons. Specimen: PBMCs or T cells enriched from blood (not recorded which). These TCRs come from a woman between 45 and 60 years old who had recovered from COVID-19.

This clone was seen a single time. Other DNA sequences within the sample encode an identical CDR3. The chain links TRBV28 to TRBJ1-6; 9 nucleotides agree with TRBD1. V was pared by 6 bases and J by 10 bases, with 4 bases of the junction left unmatched. Germline V CDR1 and CDR2: MDHEN, SYDVKM. The CDR3 totals 13 residues. CDR3 protein: CASRGQGGSPLHF. The CDR3 DNA reads as TGTGCCAGCAGGGGACAGGGCGGGTCACCCCTCCACTTT.

The chain combines TRBV12-3 or TRBV12-4 with TRBJ2-1; TRBD2 aligns across 7 bases. This CDR3 region has 13 residues. Trimming removed 1 base from V and 14 bases from J; junction bases left unmatched: 8. The CDR3 loop reads CASSLGTSRSEFF. The CDR3, as DNA: TGTGCCAGCAGTTTAGGGACTAGTCGATCGGAGTTCTTC.

CDR3 residues: CASTLKGPNSGNTIYF. CDR3 nucleotide sequence: TGTGCCAGCACCTTAAAGGGGCCGAACTCTGGAAACACCATATATTTT. V usage is TRBV27 and J usage is TRBJ1-3; the D gene is possibly TRBD1 (5 bases). CDR3 size: 16 residues. V was pared by 7 bases and J by 0 bases, with 16 bases between. Germline V lookup: CDR1 MNHEY, CDR2 SMNVEV (reference sequence).

Written as DNA, the CDR3 is TGTGCCAGCAGTTACAAGGGGGGGAGTTACGAGCAGTACTTC. Its protein is CASSYKGGSYEQYF. The chain combines TRBV27 with TRBJ2-7; TRBD2 is a possible D gene (7 bases). Trimming shortened V by 4 bases and J by 4 bases, and 14 bases separated the two germline ends. This CDR3 contains 14 residues. Germline V lookup: CDR1 MNHEY, CDR2 SMNVEV (reference sequence).

The chain has TRBV5-1 and TRBJ2-3, with 8 bases matching TRBD2. Germline loops: CDR1 SGHRS, CDR2 YFSETQ. The J segment lost 5 bases and the V segment lost 3 bases, leaving 8 bases of the junction unmatched. The CDR3 sequence is 15 residues long. The CDR3 is CASSSISGNVDTQYF. CDR3 nucleotides: TGCGCCAGCAGCTCCATTAGCGGGAATGTAGATACGCAGTATTTT.

CDR3 nucleotides: TGTGCCAGCAGCTTGTGGACAACCTATGGCTACACCTTC. It codes for CASSLWTTYGYTF. The chain employs TRBV5-4 and TRBJ1-2, with a tentative D call TRBD1 (5 bases). V lost 1 base and J lost 4, with 8 bases in between. Germline V gene sequence: CDR1 SGHNT, CDR2 YYREEE (reference sequence). This CDR3 has 13 amino acids.

The rearrangement links TRBV28 to TRBJ2-7; TRBD2 agrees at 13 bases. The CDR3 has 15 amino acids. The V gene end was trimmed by 6 bases and the J gene end by 6 bases; junction bases not matched to a gene: 8. The germline V gene encodes CDR1 MDHEN and CDR2 SYDVKM. The CDR3 sequence is CASSPHRTSGGEQYF. The CDR3 DNA is TGTGCCAGCAGCCCCCACCGGACTAGCGGGGGCGAGCAGTACTTC.

The V gene is TRBV19, the J gene TRBJ2-3; 9 bases are shared with TRBD1. Germline lookup yields CDR1 LNHDA and CDR2 SQIVND (reference sequence). This CDR3 has 14 residues. J was trimmed by 6 bases and V by 4 bases; bases with no gene match: 5. The DNA of the CDR3 is TGTGCCAGTAGTAAGGGACAGGGTCTTGATACGCAGTATTTT. Translation: CASSKGQGLDTQYF.

The chain couples TRBV5-6 to TRBJ2-5, with 10 bases lining up with TRBD1. This CDR3 comprises 16 residues. V was pared by 4 bases and J by 0 bases, with 6 bases of the junction left unmatched. Germline lookup yields CDR1 SGHDT and CDR2 YYEEEE. The CDR3 reads CASSKGQGPYQETQYF. In nucleotides, the CDR3 is TGTGCCAGCAGCAAGGGACAGGGGCCGTACCAAGAGACCCAGTACTTC.

This clone came up once. The rearrangement uses TRBV3-1 (or the pseudogene TRBV3-2) and TRBJ2-7; 9 positions match TRBD1. CDR3 length: 15 residues. The germline V gene has CDR1 LGHDT and CDR2 YNNKEL (reference sequence). J lost 1 base, V lost 6 bases, and 7 bases had no gene match. CDR3 coding DNA: TGTGCCAGCAGTAAGGGACAGGGACCTTCCTACGAGCAGTACTTC. Protein: CASSKGQGPSYEQYF.

The rearrangement links TRBV5-1 to TRBJ1-3, with TRBD1 identical over 10 bases. CDR1 and CDR2 (germline): SGHRS, YFSETQ. This CDR3 comprises 15 residues. V lost 0 bases, J lost 5 bases, and 2 bases stayed unmatched. CDR3: CASSLEGQGRNTIYF. The DNA for the CDR3 is TGCGCCAGCAGCTTGGAGGGACAGGGGAGAAACACCATATATTTT.

The chain carries TRBV25-1 and TRBJ2-1, with 15 bases that match TRBD2. This CDR3 has 16 amino acids. The ends lost 6 bases at V and 4 bases at J; junction bases unmatched: 4. Germline V gives CDR1 MGHDK, CDR2 SYGVNS. The CDR3: CASRTGTSGRYNEQFF. CDR3 coding DNA: TGTGCCAGCAGAACCGGGACTAGCGGGAGGTACAATGAGCAGTTCTTC.

In the case of this clone: The sample carries other DNA sequences with the same CDR3. The J gene is TRBJ1-5, the V gene TRBV2, with D perhaps TRBD1 (6 bases). The CDR3 spans 13 residues. Germline loops: CDR1 SNHLY, CDR2 FYNNEI. The germline V and J ends were trimmed by 4 bases and 2 bases, with 6 bases remaining between them. The CDR3 DNA follows: TGTGCCAGCAGTGGACAGGGCAATCAGCCCCAGCATTTT. Its protein is CASSGQGNQPQHF.

The chain couples TRBV5-4 to TRBJ2-6; D remains ambiguous. V was shortened by 0 bases and J by 4 bases, with 8 bases between the two germline ends. From germline, CDR1 is SGHNT and CDR2 YYREEE (reference sequence). The CDR3 extends over 15 amino acids. The CDR3 nucleotides are TGTGCCAGCAGCTTGGGAAGCGCAGGGGCCAACGTCCTGACTTTC. It specifies CASSLGSAGANVLTF.

The rearrangement uses TRBV6-5 and TRBJ2-3; D possibly corresponds to TRBD2 (6 bases). This CDR3 comprises 16 residues. V lost 1 base, J lost 0 bases, and 11 bases lay in between. Germline loops: CDR1 MNHEY, CDR2 SVGAGI. CDR3 nucleotide sequence: TGTGCCAGCAGTTACTTGGCGGGAACTAGCACAGATACGCAGTATTTT. Translated, it gives CASSYLAGTSTDTQYF.

The V call is TRBV5-3, the J call TRBJ2-7, with D uncertain. TRBV5-3 is given ORF status, its function remaining uncertain. CDR3 length: 10 amino acids. Trimming took 10 bases from V and 6 from J, leaving 11 bases between them. As DNA, the CDR3 is TGTGCCTCCCGCCAGTGCGAGCAGTACTTC. Protein: CASRQCEQYF.

The chain combines TRBV28 with TRBJ1-2, with 8 bases that match TRBD1. Germline assignment: CDR1 MDHEN and CDR2 SYDVKM. The V and J ends lost 6 bases and 7 bases, in that order; junction bases with no gene match: 7. The CDR3 extends over 13 amino acids. The CDR3 bases are TGTGCCAGCAGGCAGGGGGCCGCCGGTGGCTACACCTTC. This gives the protein CASRQGAAGGYTF.

The chain has TRBV6-2 or TRBV6-3 and TRBJ2-2; 9 bases are shared with TRBD2. The CDR3 has 18 amino acids. Germline assignment: CDR1 MNHEY and CDR2 SVGEGT. Losses at the gene ends were 0 bases for V and 4 bases for J; bases not matched to a gene: 9. The CDR3 DNA follows: TGTGCCAGCAGTTACTCGATGGGACTAGCTATCAGCACCGGGGAGCTGTTTTTT. This gives the protein CASSYSMGLAISTGELFF.

The chain combines TRBV28 with TRBJ1-4; D gene uncertain. V was cut by 5 bases and J by 8 bases, with 9 bases left in between. CDR1 and CDR2 from the germline V gene are MDHEN and SYDVKM. The CDR3 spans 12 residues. CDR3 in amino acids: CASSLTWEKLFF. The CDR3 DNA reads as TGTGCCAGCAGTCTAACGTGGGAAAAACTGTTTTTT.

This clone was detected once. The genes are TRBV19 and TRBJ1-2; a possible D gene is TRBD1 (6 bases). Per the germline V gene, CDR1 is LNHDA and CDR2 is SQIVND (reference sequence). The V end was cut by 1 base, the J end by 4 bases, with 10 bases between. The CDR3 is made up of 14 amino acids. CDR3 in DNA: TGTGCCAGTAGTATAGGCACAGGGTTCTATGGCTACACCTTC. Translating it yields CASSIGTGFYGYTF.

This clone appeared a few times. The chain is built from TRBV4-3 and TRBJ1-2; D perhaps matches TRBD1 (6 bases). This CDR3 region has 16 residues. Trimming left V 0 bases short and J 7 bases short, with 18 bases between. The V gene's germline CDR1 is LGHNA and CDR2 YSLEER. The chain's CDR3 is CASSQDRDGGAFGYTF. In DNA form, the CDR3 reads TGCGCCAGCAGCCAAGATCGTGATGGGGGCGCCTTTGGCTACACCTTC.

The gene calls are TRBV28 and TRBJ1-1, with 8 bases matching TRBD1. CDR1 MDHEN and CDR2 SYDVKM come from the germline V gene. V shed 10 bases and J 3 bases; nucleotides not matched to a gene: 7. CDR3 length: 13 residues. The CDR3 sequence is CATETGGDTEAFF. DNA for the CDR3: TGTGCCACTGAAACAGGGGGGGACACTGAAGCTTTCTTT.

The chain combines TRBV28 with TRBJ1-3; D is ambiguous. This CDR3 spans 15 amino acids. Trimming took 6 bases from V and 0 from J, leaving 12 bases between them. Per the germline V gene, CDR1 is MDHEN and CDR2 is SYDVKM. The CDR3 DNA follows: TGTGCCAGCAGCGGACTAGGATACTCTGGAAACACCATATATTTT. It encodes CASSGLGYSGNTIYF. The variable domain in full, completed from reference TRBV28 and TRBJ1-3, reads DVKVTQSSRYLVKRTGEKVFLECVQDMDHENMFWYRQDPGLGLRLIYFSYDVKMKEKGDIPEGYSVSREKKERFSLILESASTNQTSMYLCASSGLGYSGNTIYFGEGSWLTVV.

The rearrangement links TRBV14 to TRBJ2-7; 8 bases match TRBD2. With V trimmed by 5 bases and J by 4 bases, 7 bases remained unmatched. The CDR3 totals 14 residues. Germline V CDR1 and CDR2: SGHDN, FVKESK. CDR3 in DNA: TGTGCCAGCAGCACCCGGCGGGGGGCTTACGAGCAGTACTTC. Translation: CASSTRRGAYEQYF.

This clone was picked up a small number of times. This chain joins TRBV10-3 and TRBJ2-2; 9 bases match TRBD1. V trimming: 0 bases; J trimming: 0 bases; junction bases outside the gene matches: 5. This CDR3 contains 18 residues. In germline, CDR1 is ENHRY, CDR2 SYGVKD. The CDR3 sequence is CAISESQGAGTNTGELFF. CDR3 nucleotides: TGTGCCATCAGTGAGTCACAGGGGGCCGGGACGAACACCGGGGAGCTGTTTTTT.

The chain employs TRBV27 and TRBJ1-1; possibly TRBD1 for D (6 bases). CDR1 MNHEY and CDR2 SMNVEV come from the germline V gene (reference sequence). The V end was cut by 2 bases, the J end by 1 base, with 14 bases between. There are 16 residues in the CDR3. The CDR3: CASSLLSQGPNTEAFF. In nucleotides, the CDR3 is TGTGCCAGCAGTTTACTATCACAGGGACCGAACACTGAAGCTTTCTTT.